Included here is one TCR beta chain sequence, with context. The target antigen is unknown. The record originates from a study of T cell responses to AZD1222 COVID-19 vaccine. The wider study: Pooling of second doses given at about 4 or about 12 weeks was done. Study-wide results and limits: CD4 TCRs covered the whole spike, strongest at regions 160-218 and 743-854.

Assay: immunoSEQ multiplex PCR; the TCRdb copy retains only in-frame clones and omits some. In the table there are more than 140,000 clones, about nine tenths of which are singletons. This CDR3 is built from 14 residues. V lost 5 bases, J lost 1 base, and 1 base stayed unmatched. Germline V gives CDR1 SGHVS, CDR2 FQNEAQ. The sequences come from peripheral blood, collected on day 0 of AZD1222 vaccination. The rearrangement uses TRBV7-8 and TRBJ1-5; 8 bases map to TRBD1. The receptor's source is an adult in good health. CDR3 bases: TGTGCCAGCAGCCGACAGGGGAGCAATCAGCCCCAGCATTTT. It translates to CASSRQGSNQPQHF.